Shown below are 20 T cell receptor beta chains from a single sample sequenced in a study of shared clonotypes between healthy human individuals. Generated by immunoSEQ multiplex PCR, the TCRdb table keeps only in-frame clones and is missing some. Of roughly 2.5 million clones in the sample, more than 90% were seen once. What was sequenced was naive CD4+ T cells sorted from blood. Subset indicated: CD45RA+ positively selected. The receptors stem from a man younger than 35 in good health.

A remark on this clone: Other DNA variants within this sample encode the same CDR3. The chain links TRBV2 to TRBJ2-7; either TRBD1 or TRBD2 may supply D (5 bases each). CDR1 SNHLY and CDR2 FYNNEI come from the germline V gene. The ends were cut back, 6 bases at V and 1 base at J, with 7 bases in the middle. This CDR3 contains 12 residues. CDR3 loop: CASRGDSYEQYF. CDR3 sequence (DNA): TGTGCCAGCAGGGGGGATTCCTACGAGCAGTACTTC.

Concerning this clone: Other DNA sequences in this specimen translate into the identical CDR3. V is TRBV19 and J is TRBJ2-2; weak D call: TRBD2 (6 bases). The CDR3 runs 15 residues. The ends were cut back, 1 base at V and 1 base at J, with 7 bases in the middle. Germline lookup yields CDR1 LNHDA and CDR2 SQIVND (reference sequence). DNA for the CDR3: TGTGCCAGTAGTATAGCGGGAGTGAACACCGGGGAGCTGTTTTTT. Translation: CASSIAGVNTGELFF.

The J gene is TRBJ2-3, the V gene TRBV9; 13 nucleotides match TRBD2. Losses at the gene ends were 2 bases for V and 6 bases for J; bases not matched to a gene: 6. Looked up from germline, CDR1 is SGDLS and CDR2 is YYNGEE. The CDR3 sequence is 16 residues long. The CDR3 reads CASSVGLAGALDTQYF. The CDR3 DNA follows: TGTGCCAGCAGCGTTGGACTAGCGGGAGCTCTGGATACGCAGTATTTT.

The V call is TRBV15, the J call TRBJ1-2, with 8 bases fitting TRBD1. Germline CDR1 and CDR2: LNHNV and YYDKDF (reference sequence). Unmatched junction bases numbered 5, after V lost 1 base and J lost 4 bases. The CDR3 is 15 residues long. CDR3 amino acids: CATSRGDRGVYGYTF. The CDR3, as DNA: TGTGCCACCAGCAGAGGTGACAGGGGAGTCTATGGCTACACCTTC.

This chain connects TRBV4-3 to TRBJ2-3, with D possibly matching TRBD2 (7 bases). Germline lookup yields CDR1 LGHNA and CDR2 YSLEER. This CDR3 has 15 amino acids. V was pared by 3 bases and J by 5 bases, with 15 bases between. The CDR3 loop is CASSQGGGRVDTQYF. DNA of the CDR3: TGCGCCAGCAGCCAGGGGGGGGGCCGAGTAGATACGCAGTATTTT.

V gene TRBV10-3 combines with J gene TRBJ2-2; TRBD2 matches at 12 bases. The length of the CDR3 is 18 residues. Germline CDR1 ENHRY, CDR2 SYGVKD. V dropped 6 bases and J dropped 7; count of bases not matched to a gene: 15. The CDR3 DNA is TGTGCCATCAGAGAGAATCTAGCGGGGGGGCCCTATGACGGGGAGCTGTTTTTT. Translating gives CAIRENLAGGPYDGELFF.

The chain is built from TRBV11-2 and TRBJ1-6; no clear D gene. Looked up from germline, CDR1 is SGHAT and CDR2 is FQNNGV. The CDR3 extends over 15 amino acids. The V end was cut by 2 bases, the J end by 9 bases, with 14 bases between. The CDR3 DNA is TGTGCCAGCAGCTTACGTGAGGGAGGCGGTTCACCCCTCCACTTT. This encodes CASSLREGGGSPLHF.

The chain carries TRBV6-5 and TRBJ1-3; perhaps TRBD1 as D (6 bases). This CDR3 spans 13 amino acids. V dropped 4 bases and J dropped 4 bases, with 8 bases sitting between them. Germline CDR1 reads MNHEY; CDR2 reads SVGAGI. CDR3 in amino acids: CASSSGHGNTIYF. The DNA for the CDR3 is TGTGCCAGCAGTTCGGGACACGGAAACACCATATATTTT.

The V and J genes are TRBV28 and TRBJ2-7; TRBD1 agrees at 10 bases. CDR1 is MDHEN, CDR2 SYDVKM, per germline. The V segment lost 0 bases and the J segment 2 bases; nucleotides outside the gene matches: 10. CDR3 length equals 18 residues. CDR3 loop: CASSLWAGTGATTYEQYF. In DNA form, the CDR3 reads TGTGCCAGCAGTTTATGGGCCGGGACAGGGGCAACCACCTACGAGCAGTACTTC.

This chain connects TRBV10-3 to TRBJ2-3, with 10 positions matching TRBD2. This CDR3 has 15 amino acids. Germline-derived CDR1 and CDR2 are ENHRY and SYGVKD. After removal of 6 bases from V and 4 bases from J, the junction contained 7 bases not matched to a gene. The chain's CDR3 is CAIRPVTSGPDTQYF. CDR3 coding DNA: TGTGCCATCAGGCCCGTGACTAGCGGGCCAGATACGCAGTATTTT.

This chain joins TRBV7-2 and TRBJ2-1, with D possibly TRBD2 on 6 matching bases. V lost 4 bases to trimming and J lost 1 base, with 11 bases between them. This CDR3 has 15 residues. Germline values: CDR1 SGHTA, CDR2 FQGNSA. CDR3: CASSYLASSYNEQFF. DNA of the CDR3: TGTGCCAGCAGCTACCTAGCGAGTTCCTACAATGAGCAGTTCTTC.

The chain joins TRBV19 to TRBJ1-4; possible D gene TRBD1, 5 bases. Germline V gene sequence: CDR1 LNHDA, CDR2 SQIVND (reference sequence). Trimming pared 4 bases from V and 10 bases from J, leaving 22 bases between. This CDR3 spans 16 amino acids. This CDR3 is CASSTGVRDATGKLFF. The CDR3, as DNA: TGTGCCAGTAGTACAGGCGTCCGGGACGCTACGGGAAAACTGTTTTTT.

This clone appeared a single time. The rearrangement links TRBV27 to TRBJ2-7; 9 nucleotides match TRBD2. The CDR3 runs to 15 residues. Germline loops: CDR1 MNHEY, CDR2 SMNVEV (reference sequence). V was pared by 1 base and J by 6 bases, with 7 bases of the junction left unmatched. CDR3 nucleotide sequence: TGTGCCAGCAGTTTATTTCGACTAGCGGTAGGCGAGCAGTACTTC. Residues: CASSLFRLAVGEQYF.

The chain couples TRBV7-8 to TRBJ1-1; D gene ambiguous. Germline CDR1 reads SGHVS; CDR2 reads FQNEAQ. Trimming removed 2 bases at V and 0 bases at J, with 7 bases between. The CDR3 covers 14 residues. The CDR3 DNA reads TGTGCCAGCAGCTTAAGATGGATGAACACTGAAGCTTTCTTT. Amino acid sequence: CASSLRWMNTEAFF. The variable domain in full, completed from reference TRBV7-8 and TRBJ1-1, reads GAGVSQSPRYKVAKRGQDVALRCDPISGHVSLFWYQQALGQGPEFLTYFQNEAQLDKSGLPSDRFFAERPEGSVSTLKIQRTQQEDSAVYLCASSLRWMNTEAFFGQGTRLTVV.

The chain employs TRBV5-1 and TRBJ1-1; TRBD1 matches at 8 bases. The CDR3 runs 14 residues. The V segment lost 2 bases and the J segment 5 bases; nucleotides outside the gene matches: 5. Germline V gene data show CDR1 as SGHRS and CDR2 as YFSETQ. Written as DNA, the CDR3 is TGCGCCAGCAGCTTAATGACAGGGGAGACTGAAGCTTTCTTT. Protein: CASSLMTGETEAFF.

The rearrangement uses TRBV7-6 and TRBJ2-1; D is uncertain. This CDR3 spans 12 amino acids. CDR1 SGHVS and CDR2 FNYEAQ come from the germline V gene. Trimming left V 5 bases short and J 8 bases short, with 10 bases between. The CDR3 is CASSPAGDEQFF. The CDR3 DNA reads TGTGCCAGCAGCCCTGCTGGGGATGAGCAGTTCTTC. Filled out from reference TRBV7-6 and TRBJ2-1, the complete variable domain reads GAGVSQSPRYKVTKRGQDVALRCDPISGHVSLYWYRQALGQGPEFLTYFNYEAQQDKSGLPNDRFSAERPEGSISTLTIQRTEQRDSAMYRCASSPAGDEQFFGPGTRLTVL.

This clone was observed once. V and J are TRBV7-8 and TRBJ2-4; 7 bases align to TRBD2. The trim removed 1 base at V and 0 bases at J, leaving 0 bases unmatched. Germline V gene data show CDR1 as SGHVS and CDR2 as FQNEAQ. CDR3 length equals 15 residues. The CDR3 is CASSLVAGAKNIQYF. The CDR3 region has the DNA TGTGCCAGCAGCTTAGTAGCGGGAGCCAAAAACATTCAGTACTTC. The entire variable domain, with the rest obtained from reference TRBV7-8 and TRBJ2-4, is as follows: GAGVSQSPRYKVAKRGQDVALRCDPISGHVSLFWYQQALGQGPEFLTYFQNEAQLDKSGLPSDRFFAERPEGSVSTLKIQRTQQEDSAVYLCASSLVAGAKNIQYFGAGTRLSVL.

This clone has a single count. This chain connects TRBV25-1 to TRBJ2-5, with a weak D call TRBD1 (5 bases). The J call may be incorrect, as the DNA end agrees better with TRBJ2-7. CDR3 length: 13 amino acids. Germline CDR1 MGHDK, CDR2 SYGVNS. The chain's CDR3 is CASRKGLVYEQYF. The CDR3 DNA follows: TGTGCCAGCAGAAAGGGGCTTGTGTACGAGCAGTACTTC.

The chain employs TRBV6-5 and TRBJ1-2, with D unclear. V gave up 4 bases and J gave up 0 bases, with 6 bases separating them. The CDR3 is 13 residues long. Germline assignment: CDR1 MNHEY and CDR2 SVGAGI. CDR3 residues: CASSLNSNYGYTF. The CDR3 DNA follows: TGTGCCAGCAGTTTGAATTCTAACTATGGCTACACCTTC.

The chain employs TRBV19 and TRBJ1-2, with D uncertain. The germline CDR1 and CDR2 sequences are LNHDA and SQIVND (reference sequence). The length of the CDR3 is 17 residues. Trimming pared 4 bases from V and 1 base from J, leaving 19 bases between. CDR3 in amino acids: CASSTDGGDLINYGYTF. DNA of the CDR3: TGTGCCAGTAGTACTGACGGTGGCGACCTCATTAACTATGGCTACACCTTC.